The 27 T cell receptor beta chains below all came from one sample that was sequenced in a study of T-cell reconstitution after alpha-beta-depleted transplantation in children. Unique molecular identifiers were incorporated during preparation of the TCRbeta library. One entry per CDR3 protein, called by TCRdb with MiXCR from the PCR reads. Of around 250,000 distinct CDR3 sequences in the sample, more than 9% were seen once. The material sequenced was PBMCs from the stem cell graft donor, taken from the stem cell graft. Receptors were obtained from a human donor who donated a stem cell graft to a child with SCID.

This clonotype occurred a few times. V gene TRBV6-1 combines with J gene TRBJ2-3; 11 bases line up with TRBD2. The CDR3 is made up of 14 amino acids. Germline loops: CDR1 MNHNS, CDR2 SASEGT. V lost 4 bases and J lost 6; bases outside the gene matches: 3. The DNA for the CDR3 is TGTGCCAGCAGTGTGGGACTAGCGGATGATACGCAGTATTTT. Its protein is CASSVGLADDTQYF.

This clonotype was seen a few times. The J gene is TRBJ2-7, the V gene TRBV20-1; D might be TRBD1 (5 bases). Germline assignment: CDR1 DFQATT and CDR2 SNEGSKA (reference sequence). Deletions cut 0 bases from V and 0 bases from J, with 12 bases between. This CDR3 is 15 amino acids long. DNA of the CDR3: TGCAGTGCTAGAGATCAGGGCACGGGCTCCTACGAGCAGTACTTC. Its protein product is CSARDQGTGSYEQYF.

This clonotype was observed a few times. The chain carries TRBV19 and TRBJ2-3; D is possibly TRBD2 (6 bases). Trimming removed 5 bases at V and 3 bases at J, with 15 bases between. This CDR3 spans 15 amino acids. CDR1 is LNHDA and CDR2 is SQIVND in the germline V gene (reference sequence). CDR3: CASSAGLPRTDTQYF. In DNA form, the CDR3 reads TGTGCCAGTAGTGCGGGACTCCCGCGGACAGATACGCAGTATTTT.

This clonotype was counted between two and nine times. This chain connects TRBV7-8 to TRBJ2-2; TRBD2 agrees at 7 bases. V shed 6 bases, J shed 1 base, and the junction held 2 bases outside the gene matches. CDR1 is SGHVS, CDR2 FQNEAQ, per germline. CDR3 length equals 14 residues. CDR3 in DNA: TGTGCCAGCAGGGCGGGGGTGAACACCGGGGAGCTGTTTTTT. Protein product: CASRAGVNTGELFF.

This clonotype was seen a few times. V usage is TRBV6-5 and J usage is TRBJ2-7; weak D call: TRBD2 (5 bases). The germline CDR1 and CDR2 sequences are MNHEY and SVGAGI. Trimming took off 0 bases at V and 6 bases at J, with 18 bases between the two ends. The CDR3 has 16 amino acids. CDR3 protein: CASSYSTFTGNSEQYF. The CDR3 DNA reads as TGTGCCAGCAGTTACTCCACTTTTACGGGGAATAGCGAGCAGTACTTC.

This clonotype was seen a few times. V is TRBV14 and J is TRBJ2-3, with 12 bases lining up with TRBD2. The CDR3 has 16 residues. Per the germline V gene, CDR1 is SGHDN and CDR2 is FVKESK. The junction had 4 bases not matched to a gene; V was cut back by 4 bases and J by 2 bases. CDR3 sequence: CASSRGLAGYTDTQYF. In DNA, the CDR3 is TGTGCCAGCAGCCGCGGACTAGCGGGGTACACAGATACGCAGTATTTT. Using reference TRBV14 and TRBJ2-3 for the parts outside the CDR3, the full variable domain is EAGVTQFPSHSVIEKGQTVTLRCDPISGHDNLYWYRRVMGKEIKFLLHFVKESKQDESGMPNNRFLAERTGGTYSTLKVQPAELEDSGVYFCASSRGLAGYTDTQYFGPGTRLTVL.

This clonotype was seen ten or more times. This rearrangement joins TRBV29-1 to TRBJ2-2; possible D gene TRBD1, 5 bases. The germline CDR1 and CDR2 sequences are SQVTM and ANQGSEA. Trimming stripped 4 bases from V and 7 bases from J, with 13 bases between. The CDR3 is 13 amino acids. This CDR3 is CSVVSQAVGELFF. In DNA form, the CDR3 reads TGCAGCGTTGTTTCACAGGCTGTCGGGGAGCTGTTTTTT.

As for this clonotype: This may be a read error, as it is one base from a much larger clone. The chain couples TRBV5-1 to TRBJ1-5; D ambiguous. From germline, CDR1 is SGHRS and CDR2 YFSETQ. This CDR3 has 14 amino acids. CDR3 in DNA: TGCGCCAGCAGCTTGGGAGACATCAATCAGCCCAAGCATTTT. Translation gives CASSLGDINQPKHF.

Many counts were recorded for this clonotype. This chain uses TRBV12-3 or TRBV12-4 with TRBJ2-5; D not certain. The CDR3 has 13 residues. V lost 5 bases, J lost 5 bases, and 12 bases lay in between. CDR3 sequence: CASSASHGETQYF. The CDR3 DNA reads TGTGCCAGCAGTGCCTCTCACGGCGAGACCCAGTACTTC.

This clonotype was seen ten or more times. The chain is built from TRBV20-1 and TRBJ2-3; 9 bases fit TRBD1. J gave up 6 bases and V 6 bases, and 4 bases lay outside the gene matches. CDR1 and CDR2 (germline): DFQATT, SNEGSKA (reference sequence). CDR3 size: 12 residues. In DNA form, the CDR3 reads TGCAGTGCCCCGGGACAGGGTGATACGCAGTATTTT. It is translated as CSAPGQGDTQYF.

A few counts support this clonotype. V gene TRBV12-3 or TRBV12-4 combines with J gene TRBJ2-1, with 10 bases that match TRBD2. The V gene end was trimmed by 3 bases and the J gene end by 2 bases; junction bases not matched to a gene: 4. This CDR3 is 16 amino acids long. Here the CDR3 DNA reads TGTGCCAGCAGTTTGGCTGGACTAGCGGCCTACAATGAGCAGTTCTTC. Residues: CASSLAGLAAYNEQFF.

V and J are TRBV5-6 and TRBJ2-1, with 7 bases matching TRBD1. Germline V gene sequence: CDR1 SGHDT, CDR2 YYEEEE. With V trimmed by 4 bases and J by 2 bases, 3 bases remained unmatched. The CDR3 runs 14 residues. The CDR3 reads CASSHGQAYNEQFF. Written as DNA, the CDR3 is TGTGCCAGCAGCCACGGACAGGCCTACAATGAGCAGTTCTTC. The full variable domain, rest sourced from reference TRBV5-6 and TRBJ2-1, is DAGVTQSPTHLIKTRGQQVTLRCSPKSGHDTVSWYQQALGQGPQFIFQYYEEEERQRGNFPDRFSGHQFPNYSSELNVNALLLGDSALYLCASSHGQAYNEQFFGPGTRLTVL.

The V and J genes are TRBV5-6 and TRBJ2-1; 7 nucleotides agree with TRBD2. Germline V gene sequence: CDR1 SGHDT, CDR2 YYEEEE. V was pared by 3 bases and J by 8 bases, with 11 bases of the junction left unmatched. The CDR3 has 15 residues. This CDR3 is CASSSPGGLPYEQFF. The CDR3 DNA sequence: TGTGCCAGCAGCTCTCCGGGGGGACTCCCCTATGAGCAGTTCTTC.

This clonotype was counted between two and nine times. V is TRBV20-1 and J is TRBJ1-1; 7 bases fit TRBD1. This CDR3 spans 14 amino acids. After removal of 6 bases from V and 2 bases from J, the junction contained 9 bases not matched to a gene. Germline values: CDR1 DFQATT, CDR2 SNEGSKA (reference sequence). The DNA for the CDR3 is TGCAGTGCACCCAGACAGGGCGCCAACACTGAAGCTTTCTTT. It translates to CSAPRQGANTEAFF.

This clonotype was seen many times. The chain uses TRBV10-3 and TRBJ2-2, with TRBD2 identical over 11 bases. The CDR3 extends over 16 amino acids. Trimming cost V 6 bases and J 4 bases; bases outside gene matches: 7. Germline CDR1 reads ENHRY; CDR2 reads SYGVKD. The CDR3 loop reads CAISLGTSGVTGELFF. CDR3 bases: TGTGCCATCAGCCTAGGGACTAGCGGAGTCACCGGGGAGCTGTTTTTT.

The genes are TRBV7-9 and TRBJ2-5; the match to TRBD2 covers 8 bases. This CDR3 has 13 residues. J gave up 5 bases and V 7 bases, and 6 bases lay outside the gene matches. From germline, CDR1 is SEHNR and CDR2 FQNEAQ (reference sequence). CDR3 DNA sequence: TGTGCCAGCACCCGGGGGGGGGAGGAGACCCAGTACTTC. Translation gives CASTRGGEETQYF.

This clonotype has at least ten counts. The V and J genes are TRBV10-3 and TRBJ1-1; 9 bases agree with TRBD1. This CDR3 contains 15 residues. Germline CDR1 is ENHRY and CDR2 is SYGVKD. V lost 7 bases to trimming and J lost 1 base; unmatched junction nucleotides: 7. The CDR3 sequence: CAIMAGQGQNTEAFF. The CDR3 coding sequence is TGTGCCATCATGGCGGGACAGGGACAGAACACTGAAGCTTTCTTT.

This clonotype was detected a few times. The chain combines TRBV5-1 with TRBJ2-7; 14 positions match TRBD2. CDR1 and CDR2 from the germline V gene are SGHRS and YFSETQ. This CDR3 is built from 18 residues. Germline trimming cut 3 bases from V and 1 base from J; bases unmatched to any gene: 9. The CDR3 sequence is CASSSGLAGGTTSYEQYF. The DNA for the CDR3 is TGCGCCAGCAGCTCTGGACTAGCGGGGGGCACGACGTCCTACGAGCAGTACTTC.

The chain links TRBV7-2 to TRBJ1-4, with 7 bases that match TRBD1. CDR1 SGHTA and CDR2 FQGNSA come from the germline V gene. This CDR3 is built from 14 residues. V dropped 5 bases and J dropped 4; count of bases not matched to a gene: 4. CDR3 sequence: CASSRDRNNEKLFF. In DNA, the CDR3 is TGTGCCAGCAGCCGGGACAGAAATAATGAAAAACTGTTTTTT.

J is TRBJ2-4 and V is TRBV6-1; a weak D match, TRBD2 (5 bases). Germline V gene sequence: CDR1 MNHNS, CDR2 SASEGT. V was cut by 6 bases and J by 4 bases, with 13 bases left in between. The CDR3 has 14 amino acids. The CDR3 region has the DNA TGTGCCAGCAGAGCCGGGAACCTGAAAAACATTCAGTACTTC. Amino acids: CASRAGNLKNIQYF.

This clonotype showed up just a few times. The gene calls are TRBV20-1 and TRBJ1-5; D not certain. Trimming stripped 3 bases from V and 0 bases from J, with 12 bases between. The CDR3 runs to 15 residues. Germline V CDR1 and CDR2: DFQATT, SNEGSKA (reference sequence). The CDR3 reads CSARAVGLSNQPQHF. In DNA, the CDR3 is TGCAGTGCTAGGGCGGTTGGACTTAGCAATCAGCCCCAGCATTTT.

The V call is TRBV5-1, the J call TRBJ1-1; TRBD1 matches at 8 bases. This CDR3 is 14 amino acids long. From germline, CDR1 is SGHRS and CDR2 YFSETQ. Unmatched junction bases numbered 4, after V lost 2 bases and J lost 4 bases. CDR3 protein: CASSLQGVGTEAFF. CDR3 nucleotide sequence: TGCGCCAGCAGCTTACAGGGGGTTGGCACTGAAGCTTTCTTT.

This clonotype was seen more than once but under ten times. The CDR3, as DNA: TGTGCCAGCAGGCCCGGGACAGGGCCGAACACTGAAGCTTTCTTT. This codes for CASRPGTGPNTEAFF. The chain employs TRBV12-3 or TRBV12-4 and TRBJ1-1; TRBD1 aligns across 9 bases. This CDR3 has 15 amino acids. V was pared by 6 bases and J by 1 base, with 6 bases of the junction left unmatched.

The V and J genes are TRBV6-5 and TRBJ2-1, with a weak D call TRBD1 (5 bases). The CDR3 consists of 13 residues. The germline V gene has CDR1 MNHEY and CDR2 SVGAGI. Deletions cut 4 bases from V and 11 bases from J, with 15 bases between. The CDR3 nucleotides are TGTGCCAGCAGTTTATTGACAGCCCAGAAGCAGTTCTTC. This sequence encodes CASSLLTAQKQFF.

This clonotype was seen only a few times. V and J are TRBV4-1 and TRBJ1-2; 7 bases are a match to TRBD1. Germline lookup yields CDR1 MGHRA and CDR2 YSYEKL. V dropped 1 base and J dropped 3; count of bases not matched to a gene: 2. This CDR3 region has 14 residues. CDR3 region: CASSQAGTDYGYTF. CDR3 sequence (DNA): TGCGCCAGCAGCCAAGCCGGGACAGACTATGGCTACACCTTC.

In this sample, this clonotype turned up a few times. V is TRBV12-3 or TRBV12-4 and J is TRBJ2-7, with 7 bases identical to TRBD1. J lost 5 bases, V lost 5 bases, and 9 bases had no gene match. The CDR3 has 14 residues. CDR3 sequence (DNA): TGTGCCAGCAGTAAGGACAGGCCTAGGGACGAGCAGTACTTC. This sequence encodes CASSKDRPRDEQYF.

This clonotype was counted at least ten times. The V and J genes are TRBV2 and TRBJ1-5, with TRBD1 as a possible D gene (5 bases). The CDR3 runs to 16 residues. CDR1 SNHLY and CDR2 FYNNEI come from the germline V gene. V was cut by 4 bases and J by 2 bases, with 15 bases left in between. CDR3 sequence (DNA): TGTGCCAGCAGTGGGGGACCGTGGTCAGGCAATCAGCCCCAGCATTTT. It specifies CASSGGPWSGNQPQHF.